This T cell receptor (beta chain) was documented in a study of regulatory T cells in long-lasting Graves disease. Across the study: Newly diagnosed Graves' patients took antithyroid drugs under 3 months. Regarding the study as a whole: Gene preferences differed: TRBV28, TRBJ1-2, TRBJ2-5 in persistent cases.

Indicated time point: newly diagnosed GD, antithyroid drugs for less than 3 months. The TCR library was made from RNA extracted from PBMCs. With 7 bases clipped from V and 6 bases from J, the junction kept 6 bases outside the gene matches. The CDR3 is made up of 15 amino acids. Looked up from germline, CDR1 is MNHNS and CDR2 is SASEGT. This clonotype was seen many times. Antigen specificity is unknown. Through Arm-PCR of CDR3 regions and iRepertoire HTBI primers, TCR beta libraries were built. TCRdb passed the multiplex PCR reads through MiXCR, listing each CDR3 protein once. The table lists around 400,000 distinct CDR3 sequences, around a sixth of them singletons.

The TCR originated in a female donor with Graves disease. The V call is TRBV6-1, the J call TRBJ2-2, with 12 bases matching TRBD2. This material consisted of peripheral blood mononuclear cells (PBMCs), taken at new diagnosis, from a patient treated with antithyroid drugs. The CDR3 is CASTRPSGGAGELFF. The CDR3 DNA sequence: TGTGCCAGCACCCGGCCTAGCGGGGGGGCCGGGGAGCTGTTTTTT.